This entry features one TCR beta chain sequence. Its specificity is unknown. Other DNA sequences in this specimen translate into the identical CDR3. CDR3 length: 14 amino acids. V was cut by 0 bases and J by 3 bases, with 7 bases left in between. Per germline, CDR1 SGHDT and CDR2 YYEEEE. Sequencing used immunoSEQ multiplex PCR; TCRdb keeps in-frame clones, though not all of them. The sample consists of about 1 million clones, approximately 68% of them appearing once. This entry is derived from a study of shared clonotypes between healthy human individuals. Study details: CD8 memory received one plate per donor, CD8 naive two, CD4 memory three and CD4 naive three. The study's findings and limits: Across subsets, estimated richness was generally greater for naive than for memory populations.

The J gene is TRBJ1-5, the V gene TRBV5-6; D is undetermined. The sample consisted of memory CD4+ T cells sorted from blood. The sample's subset: CD45RA-negative fraction. The sequence was collected from a young man in good health. This CDR3 reads CASSLGRYNQPQHF. The CDR3 DNA sequence: TGTGCCAGCAGCTTGGGTCGGTACAATCAGCCCCAGCATTTT.